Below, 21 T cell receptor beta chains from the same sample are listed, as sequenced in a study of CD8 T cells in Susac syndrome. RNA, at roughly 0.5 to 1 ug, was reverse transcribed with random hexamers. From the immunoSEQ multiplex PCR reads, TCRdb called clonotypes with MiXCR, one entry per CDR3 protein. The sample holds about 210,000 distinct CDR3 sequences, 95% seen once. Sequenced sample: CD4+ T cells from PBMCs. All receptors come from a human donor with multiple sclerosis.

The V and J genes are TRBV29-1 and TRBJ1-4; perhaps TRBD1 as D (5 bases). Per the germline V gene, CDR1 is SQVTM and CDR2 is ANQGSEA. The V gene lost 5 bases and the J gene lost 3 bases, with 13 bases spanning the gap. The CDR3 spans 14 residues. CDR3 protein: CSVRGRVANEKLFF. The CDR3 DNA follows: TGCAGCGTTCGAGGCAGGGTCGCTAATGAAAAACTGTTTTTT.

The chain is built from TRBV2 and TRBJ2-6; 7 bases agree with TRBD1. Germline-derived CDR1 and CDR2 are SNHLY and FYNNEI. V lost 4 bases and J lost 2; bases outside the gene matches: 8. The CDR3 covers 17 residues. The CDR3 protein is CASSGNRGGAGANVLTF. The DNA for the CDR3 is TGTGCCAGCAGTGGAAACAGGGGTGGCGCTGGGGCCAACGTCCTGACTTTC.

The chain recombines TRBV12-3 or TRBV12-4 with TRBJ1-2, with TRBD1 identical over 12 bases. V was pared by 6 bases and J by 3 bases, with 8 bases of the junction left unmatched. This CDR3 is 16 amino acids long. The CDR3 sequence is CASRGTGGLTDYGYTF. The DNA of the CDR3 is TGTGCCAGCAGGGGGACAGGGGGCCTTACTGACTATGGCTACACCTTC.

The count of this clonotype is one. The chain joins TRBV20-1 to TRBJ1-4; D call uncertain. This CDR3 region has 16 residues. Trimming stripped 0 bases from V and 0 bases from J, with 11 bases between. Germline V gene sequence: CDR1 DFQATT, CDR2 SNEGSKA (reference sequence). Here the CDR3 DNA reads TGCAGTGCTAGAGAACTCCTCAGTTCAACTAATGAAAAACTGTTTTTT. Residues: CSARELLSSTNEKLFF.

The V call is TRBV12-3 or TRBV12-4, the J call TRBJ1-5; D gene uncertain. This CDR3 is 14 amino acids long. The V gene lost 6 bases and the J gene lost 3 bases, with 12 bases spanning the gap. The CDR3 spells CASSSRRINQPQHF. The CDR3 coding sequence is TGTGCCAGCAGCTCTAGACGTATCAATCAGCCCCAGCATTTT.

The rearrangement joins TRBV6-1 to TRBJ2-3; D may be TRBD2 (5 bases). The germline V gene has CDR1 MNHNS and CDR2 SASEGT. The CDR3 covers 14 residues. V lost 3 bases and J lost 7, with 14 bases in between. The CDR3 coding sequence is TGTGCCAGCAGTGACCGACGAGGGTACTATACGCAGTATTTT. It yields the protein CASSDRRGYYTQYF.

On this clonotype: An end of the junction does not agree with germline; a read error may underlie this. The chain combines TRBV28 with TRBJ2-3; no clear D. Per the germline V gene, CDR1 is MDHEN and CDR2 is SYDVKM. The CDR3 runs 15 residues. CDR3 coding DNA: TGCATTTCCCGGGCCCTGGGTGGGGACACAGATACGCAGTATTTT. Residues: CISRALGGDTDTQYF. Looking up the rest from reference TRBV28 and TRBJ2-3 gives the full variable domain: DVKVTQSSRYLVKRTGEKVFLECVQDMDHENMFWYRQDPGLGLRLIYFSYDVKMKEKGDIPEGYSVSREKKERFSLILESASTNQTSMYLCISRALGGDTDTQYFGPGTRLTVL.

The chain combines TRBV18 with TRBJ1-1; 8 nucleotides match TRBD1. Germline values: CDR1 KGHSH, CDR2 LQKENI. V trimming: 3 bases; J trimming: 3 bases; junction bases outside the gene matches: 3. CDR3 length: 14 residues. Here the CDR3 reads CASSPLQGDTEAFF. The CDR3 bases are TGTGCCAGCTCACCGTTACAGGGGGACACTGAAGCTTTCTTT.

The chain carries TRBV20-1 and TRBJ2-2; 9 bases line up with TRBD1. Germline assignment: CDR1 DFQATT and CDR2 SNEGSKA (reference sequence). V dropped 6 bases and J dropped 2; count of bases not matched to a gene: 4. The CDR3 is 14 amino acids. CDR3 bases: TGCAGTGCGCGACAGGGGGTCAACACCGGGGAGCTGTTTTTT. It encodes CSARQGVNTGELFF.

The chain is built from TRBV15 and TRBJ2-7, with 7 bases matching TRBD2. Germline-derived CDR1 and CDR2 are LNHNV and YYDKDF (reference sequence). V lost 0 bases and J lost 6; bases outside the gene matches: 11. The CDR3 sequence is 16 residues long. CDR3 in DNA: TGTGCCACCAGCAGAGAATTACTTCGTGGCGGGAGCGAGCAGTACTTC. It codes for CATSRELLRGGSEQYF.

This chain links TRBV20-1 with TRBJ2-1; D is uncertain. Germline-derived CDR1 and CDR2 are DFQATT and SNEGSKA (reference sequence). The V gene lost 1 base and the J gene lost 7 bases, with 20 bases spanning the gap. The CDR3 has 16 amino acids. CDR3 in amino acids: CSARVREMEVENEQFF. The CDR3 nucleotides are TGCAGTGCTAGAGTGAGAGAGATGGAAGTGGAAAATGAGCAGTTCTTC.

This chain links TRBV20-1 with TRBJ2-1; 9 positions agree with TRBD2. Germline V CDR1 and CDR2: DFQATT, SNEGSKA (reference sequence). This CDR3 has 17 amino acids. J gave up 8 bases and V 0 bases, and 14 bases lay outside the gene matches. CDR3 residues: CSARDTGAGGPLHEQFF. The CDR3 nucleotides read TGCAGTGCTAGAGATACGGGGGCGGGAGGGCCCCTCCATGAGCAGTTCTTC.

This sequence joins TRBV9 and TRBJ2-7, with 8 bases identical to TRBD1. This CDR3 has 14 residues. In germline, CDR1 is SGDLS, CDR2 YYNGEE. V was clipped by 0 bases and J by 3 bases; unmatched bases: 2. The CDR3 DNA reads TGTGCCAGCAGCGTAGCTACAGGGGGCTACGAGCAGTACTTC. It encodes CASSVATGGYEQYF.

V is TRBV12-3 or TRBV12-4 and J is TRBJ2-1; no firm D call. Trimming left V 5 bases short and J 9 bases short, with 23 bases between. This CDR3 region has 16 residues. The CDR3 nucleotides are TGTGCCAGCAGTCGTATCCAAATAGCCTGGATTGGTGAGCAGTTCTTC. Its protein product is CASSRIQIAWIGEQFF.

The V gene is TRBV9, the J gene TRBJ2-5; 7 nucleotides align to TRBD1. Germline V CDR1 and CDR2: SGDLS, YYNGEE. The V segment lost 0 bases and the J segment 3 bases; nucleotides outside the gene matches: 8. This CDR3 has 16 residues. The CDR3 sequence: CASSVVTGALEETQYF. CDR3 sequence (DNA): TGTGCCAGCAGCGTAGTAACAGGGGCACTAGAAGAGACCCAGTACTTC.

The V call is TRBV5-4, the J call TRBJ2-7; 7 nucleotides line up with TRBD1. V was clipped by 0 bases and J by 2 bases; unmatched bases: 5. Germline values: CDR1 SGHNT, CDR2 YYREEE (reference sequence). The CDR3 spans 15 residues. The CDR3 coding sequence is TGTGCCAGCAGCTTGGCGGGCCAGGGGGCCTACGAGCAGTACTTC. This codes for CASSLAGQGAYEQYF. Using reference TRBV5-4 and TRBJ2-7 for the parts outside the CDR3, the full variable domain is ETGVTQSPTHLIKTRGQQVTLRCSSQSGHNTVSWYQQALGQGPQFIFQYYREEENGRGNFPPRFSGLQFPNYSSELNVNALELDDSALYLCASSLAGQGAYEQYFGPGTRLTVT.

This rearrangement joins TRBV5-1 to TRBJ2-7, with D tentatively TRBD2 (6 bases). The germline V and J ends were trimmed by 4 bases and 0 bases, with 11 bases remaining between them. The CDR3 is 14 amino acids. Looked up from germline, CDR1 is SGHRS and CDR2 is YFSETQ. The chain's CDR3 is CASSVEGSSYEQYF. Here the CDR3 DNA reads TGCGCCAGCAGCGTGGAGGGGAGCTCCTACGAGCAGTACTTC.

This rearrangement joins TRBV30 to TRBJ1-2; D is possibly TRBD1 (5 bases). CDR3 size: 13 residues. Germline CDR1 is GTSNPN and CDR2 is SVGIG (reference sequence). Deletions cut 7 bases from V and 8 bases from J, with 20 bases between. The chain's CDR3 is CAYAVGTAKGYTF. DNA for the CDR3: TGTGCCTACGCCGTCGGGACCGCGAAAGGCTACACCTTC.

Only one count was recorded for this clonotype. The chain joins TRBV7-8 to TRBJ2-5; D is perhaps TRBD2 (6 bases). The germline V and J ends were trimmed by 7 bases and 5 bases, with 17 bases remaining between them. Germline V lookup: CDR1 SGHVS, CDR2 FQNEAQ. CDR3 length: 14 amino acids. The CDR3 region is CASTLGASAETQYF. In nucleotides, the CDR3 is TGTGCCAGCACCCTAGGGGCTAGCGCTGAGACCCAGTACTTC.

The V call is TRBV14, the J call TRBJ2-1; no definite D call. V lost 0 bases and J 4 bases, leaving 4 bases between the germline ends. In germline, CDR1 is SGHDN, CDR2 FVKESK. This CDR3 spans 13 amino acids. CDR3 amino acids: CASSQDNYNEQFF. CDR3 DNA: TGTGCCAGCAGCCAAGATAATTACAATGAGCAGTTCTTC.

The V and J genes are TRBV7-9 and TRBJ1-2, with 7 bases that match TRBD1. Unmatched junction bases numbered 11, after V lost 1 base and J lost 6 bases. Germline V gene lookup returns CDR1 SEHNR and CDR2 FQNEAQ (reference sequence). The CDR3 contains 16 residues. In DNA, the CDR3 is TGTGCCAGCAGCTTAGTGGGCAGGGGGGCTGGAGATGGCTACACCTTC. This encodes CASSLVGRGAGDGYTF.